This T cell receptor beta chain was found in a study of identical twins. Notes on the study in general: Carriage of fewer insertions was seen in abundant cord blood beta clonotypes, whereas memory repertoires showed none.

Template switching, a step in the protocol, added a universal primer site, and cDNA carried unique molecular identifiers. TCRdb re-called the 5' RACE reads with MiXCR, one entry per CDR3 protein. Seen here are fewer than 650,000 distinct CDR3 sequences, roughly 9.9% observed once, and the top ten hold roughly 3%. A word on this clonotype: As yet, its antigen is unknown.

Germline V lookup: CDR1 ENHRY, CDR2 SYGVKD. The CDR3 has 14 residues. With V trimmed by 6 bases and J by 3 bases, 4 bases remained unmatched. A further study also used this sample, focusing on yellow fever vaccine responses in identical twins.

This receptor was obtained from a woman between 18 and 29 years old in good health. This rearrangement joins TRBV10-3 to TRBJ2-2; TRBD1 matches at 7 bases. The material sequenced was PBMCs. The CDR3 loop reads CAIRSTGDTGELFF. The CDR3 bases are TGTGCCATCAGATCAACAGGGGACACCGGGGAGCTGTTTTTT.